This TCR beta chain was identified during a study of blood T cell repertoires in COVID-19. Profiled with immunoSEQ multiplex PCR; TCRdb holds only in-frame clones, not every one. Here the sample spans about 190,000 clones, around 87% being singletons. Details on this clone: The sample contains more than one DNA sequence encoding this CDR3.

V was pared by 4 bases and J by 0 bases, with 9 bases between. The germline V gene encodes CDR1 SNHLY and CDR2 FYNNEI. The CDR3 extends over 14 amino acids. The rearrangement uses TRBV2 and TRBJ1-1; possibly TRBD1 for D (5 bases). The TCR originated in a man in his fifties or sixties with acute or convalescent COVID-19. Sequenced: peripheral blood. The CDR3 nucleotides are TGTGCCAGCAGTGCCCAGGGCATGAACACTGAAGCTTTCTTT. Amino acids: CASSAQGMNTEAFF.